In this sample, the clone carrying this T cell receptor (beta chain) turned up a few times. This sample was included in a study of T cell repertoires in cytomegalovirus infection. This CDR3 has 14 amino acids. Germline V gives CDR1 MNHEY, CDR2 SVGAGI. Trimming shortened V by 2 bases and J by 10 bases, and 17 bases separated the two germline ends. TCRdb re-derived calls from the reads in MiXCR, one entry per CDR3 protein. Of roughly 630,000 distinct CDR3 sequences listed, 20% to 30% are singletons. Sequenced: CD8+ T cells from PBMCs. The receptor comes from a human donor in good health (CMV status not recorded). Some clones in this sample may be carry-over from other donors' samples. The chain combines TRBV6-5 with TRBJ1-1; tentatively, D is TRBD1 (6 bases). The CDR3 region has the DNA TGTGCCAGCAGTTACGGTACAGGGTACAATGGAGCTTTCTTT. Its translation is CASSYGTGYNGAFF.